This TCR beta chain was sequenced during a study of blood T cell repertoires in COVID-19. Study context: Donors in the United States, Italy and Spain gave samples during acute or convalescent COVID-19. T cells, B-cell-depleted T cells, or PBMCs supplied cDNA or gDNA.

In the original processing: Counts of nucleated cells, estimated from reference gene primer amplification, were obtained. The protocol was immunoSEQ multiplex PCR, while the TCRdb copy is restricted to in-frame clones and leaves out a portion. The V and J calls and clone size come from that table; D and trimming were worked out from the DNA. The table has roughly 120,000 clones, about 85% seen once. The specimen sequenced was peripheral blood. The sequence was obtained from an elderly man with acute or convalescent COVID-19.

Here the CDR3 reads CASSPSGRYNEQFF. CDR3 coding DNA: TGTGCCAGCTCCCCTAGCGGGCGCTACAATGAGCAGTTCTTC. J is TRBJ2-1 and V is TRBV6-4; 8 bases line up with TRBD2. This CDR3 region has 14 residues. Germline CDR1 MRHNA, CDR2 SNTAGT. J gave up 3 bases and V 8 bases, and 6 bases lay outside the gene matches.